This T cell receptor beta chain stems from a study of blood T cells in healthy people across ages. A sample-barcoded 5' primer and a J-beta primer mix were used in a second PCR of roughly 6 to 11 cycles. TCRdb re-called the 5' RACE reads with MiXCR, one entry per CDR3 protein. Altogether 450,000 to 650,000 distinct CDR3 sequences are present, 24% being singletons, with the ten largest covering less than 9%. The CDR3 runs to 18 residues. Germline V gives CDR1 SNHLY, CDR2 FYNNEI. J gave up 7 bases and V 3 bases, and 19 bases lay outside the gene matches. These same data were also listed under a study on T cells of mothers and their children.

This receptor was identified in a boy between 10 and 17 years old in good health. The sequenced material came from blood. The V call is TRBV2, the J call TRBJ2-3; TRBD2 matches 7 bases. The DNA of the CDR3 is TGTGCCAGCAGTGAGGGAGGGGAGGGAACGACATCGGGCTATACGCAGTATTTT. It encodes CASSEGGEGTTSGYTQYF.